Reported below is one T cell receptor (beta chain). This sample is drawn from a study of control samples from healthy donors and cancer patients. Germline lookup yields CDR1 ENHRY and CDR2 SYGVKD. V was cut by 2 bases and J by 4 bases, with 11 bases left in between. The length of the CDR3 is 15 residues. The method was immunoSEQ multiplex PCR; TCRdb's version includes in-frame clones alone and lacks a portion of them. The profile shows 90,000 to 100,000 clones, approximately 81% of them singletons. The J gene is TRBJ2-2, the V gene TRBV10-3; a possible D gene is TRBD1 (7 bases). Sequencing was performed on blood. This sequence originates from a woman between 25 and 40 years old in good health. For the CDR3, the DNA is TGTGCCATCAGTGAGGGAGGGGGCAGCACCGGGGAGCTGTTTTTT. This sequence encodes CAISEGGGSTGELFF.